This T cell receptor beta chain was sequenced in a study of T-cell memory formation after mild COVID-19. Overall study results and limits: Contracting clones, day 15 to 85, had balanced CD4/CD8, and later expanders favored CD4+. There was no confirmation that second-wave clones peaking on day 37 were SARS-CoV-2 specific.

About this clonotype: As yet, its antigen is unknown.

TCR alpha and TCR beta cDNA libraries carrying sample barcodes and UMIs came from 5'RACE with constant-segment primers. TCRdb itself ran the 5' RACE reads through MiXCR, one entry per CDR3 protein. This sample has about 400,000 distinct CDR3 sequences; roughly 18% occur once, and the top ten carry under 25%. The sample consisted of PBMCs or a T cell subset sorted from them (not recorded which). The clonotype was recovered from a man between 18 and 29 years old who had mild COVID-19 (a few samples of this study predate the infection). Cell type and time point are not known.

CDR3 nucleotides: TGCGCCAGCAGCCAACCGGGACAGGGGAATGAAAAACTGTTTTTT. This encodes CASSQPGQGNEKLFF. V and J are TRBV4-3 and TRBJ1-4; 10 bases agree with TRBD1. Germline V gives CDR1 LGHNA, CDR2 YSLEER. J gave up 5 bases and V 2 bases, and 2 bases lay outside the gene matches. CDR3 length: 15 amino acids.